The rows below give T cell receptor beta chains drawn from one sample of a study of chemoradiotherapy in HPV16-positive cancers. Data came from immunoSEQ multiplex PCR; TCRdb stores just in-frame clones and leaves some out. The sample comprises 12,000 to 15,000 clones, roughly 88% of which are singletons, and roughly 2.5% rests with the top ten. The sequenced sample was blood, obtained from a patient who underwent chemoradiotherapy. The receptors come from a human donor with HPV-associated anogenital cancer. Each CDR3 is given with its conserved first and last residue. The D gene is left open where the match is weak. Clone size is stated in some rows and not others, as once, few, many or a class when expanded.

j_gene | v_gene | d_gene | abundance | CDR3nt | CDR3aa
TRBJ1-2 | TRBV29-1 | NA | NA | TGCAGCGTTCCCGGCGGATCAGGGTTAAACTATGGCTACACCTTC | CSVPGGSGLNYGYTF
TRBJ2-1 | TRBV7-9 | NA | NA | TGTGCCGCCGAGGCCCCGAGCTCCTACAATGAGCAGTTCTTC | CAAEAPSSYNEQFF
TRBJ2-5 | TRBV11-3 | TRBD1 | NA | TGTGCCAGCAGCCCCTCGGACAGGGATGAGCAGTACTTC | CASSPSDRDEQYF
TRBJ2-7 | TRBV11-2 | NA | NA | TGTGCCAGCAGCCCCATCCGAACAGGCGTAAACGAGCAGTACTTC | CASSPIRTGVNEQYF
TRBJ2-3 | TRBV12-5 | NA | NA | TGTGCTAGTGGCCGAAGGGGGGGTAGCACAGATACGCAGTATTTT | CASGRRGGSTDTQYF
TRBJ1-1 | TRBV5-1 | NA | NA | TGCGCCAGCAGCTTTCACGGCGACACTGAAGCTTTCTTT | CASSFHGDTEAFF
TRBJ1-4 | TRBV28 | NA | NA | TGTGCCAGCAGGTCCGGGACCGAAAATGAAAAACTGTTTTTT | CASRSGTENEKLFF
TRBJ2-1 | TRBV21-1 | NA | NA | TGTGCCAGCGGGGGACGACAGCCTCAAATTTACAATGAGCAGTTCTTC | CASGGRQPQIYNEQFF
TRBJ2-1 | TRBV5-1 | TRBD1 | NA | TGCGCCAGCAGCTTCCGGACAGGAAGCTCCTACAATGAGCAGTTCTTC | CASSFRTGSSYNEQFF
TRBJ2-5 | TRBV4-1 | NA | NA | TGCGCCAGCAGCCAAGTAGGGGTAGAGACCCAGTACTTC | CASSQVGVETQYF
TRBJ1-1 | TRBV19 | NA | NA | TGTGCCAGCCAACAACCGAACACTGAAGCTTTCTTT | CASQQPNTEAFF
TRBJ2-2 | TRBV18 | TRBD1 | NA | TGTGCCAGCCAAGGACAGGATTCTAACACCGGGGAGCTGTTTTTT | CASQGQDSNTGELFF
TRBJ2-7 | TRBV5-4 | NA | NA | TGTGCCAGCAGCTCCCGGACTGACTCCTACGAGCAGTACTTC | CASSSRTDSYEQYF
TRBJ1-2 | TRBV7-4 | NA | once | TGTGCCAGCGGCAAGTACAGCTCTAACAACTATGGCTACACCTTC | CASGKYSSNNYGYTF
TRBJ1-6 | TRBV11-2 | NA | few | TGTGCCAGCAGCTTAGTTCAGGGTGATTCACCCCTCCACTTT | CASSLVQGDSPLHF